The subject of this entry is one TCR beta chain. Its antigen remains unidentified. The PCR was carried out with 60 Vbeta primers and 13 Jbeta primers. Per the study methods: There were 70 million to 95 million unique TCR beta chains by a later count, and approximately 10 million of them were shared. The assay was immunoSEQ multiplex PCR, and TCRdb's table has in-frame clones only and misses some. D and trimming were read from the DNA, whereas the V and J calls and clone size are those reported in that table. The profile shows around 130,000 clones, 84% of them singletons. The data originate from a study of cytomegalovirus exposure and HLA in healthy donors. Findings and limits, study-wide: In most subjects, TCR beta sequences reportedly gave accurate predictions of HLA-A and HLA-B alleles. Researchers left out some V segments, among them TRBV6-2 and TRBV6-3, as indistinguishable.

The V and J ends lost 3 bases and 4 bases respectively, with 19 bases between them. The CDR3 spans 17 residues. From germline, CDR1 is MNHNS and CDR2 SASEGT. Sequencing input: PBMCs. The gene calls are TRBV6-1 and TRBJ1-5; perhaps TRBD1 as D (5 bases). This TCR was recovered from a man aged 45-65 years in good health and CMV-seronegative. Here the CDR3 reads CASSDIGSQAWNQPQHF. CDR3 DNA: TGTGCCAGCAGTGACATAGGGTCACAGGCCTGGAATCAGCCCCAGCATTTT.